This T cell receptor beta chain was found in a study of blood T cell repertoires in COVID-19. The ends were cut back, 0 bases at V and 1 base at J, with 12 bases in the middle. CDR1 and CDR2 (germline): KGHSH, LQKENI. The CDR3 length is 16 residues. This clone was seen more than once but under ten times. Sequenced by immunoSEQ multiplex PCR; TCRdb stores in-frame clones only, minus some. The table records approximately 250,000 clones, about 79% of them present only once. This receptor was taken from a woman in her forties who had recovered from COVID-19. Sequenced material: peripheral blood. The chain is built from TRBV18 and TRBJ1-1; tentative D call: TRBD1 (5 bases). The CDR3 region is CASSPPSRVENTEAFF. In DNA form, the CDR3 reads TGTGCCAGCTCACCACCATCCAGGGTAGAGAACACTGAAGCTTTCTTT.